The rows below give T cell receptor beta chains drawn from one sample of a study of T cell clonotyping in hematopoietic cell transplantation. Sequenced by immunoSEQ multiplex PCR; TCRdb stores in-frame clones only, minus some. The sample holds more than 40,000 clones; 85% are singletons and the top ten take about 2.8%. The sample here was peripheral blood mononuclear cells, taken before stem cell transplant. Receptors originate from a man aged 60 to 69 with acute myeloid leukemia. Some clones in this sample may be carry-over from other donors' samples. Each CDR3 is given with its conserved first and last residue. A D gene is named only where the DNA matches it firmly. Rows give clone size only sometimes, using once, few, many, or a class for an expanded clone.

TRBD1	17	.	TRBV28	TRBJ2-6	TGTGCCAGCAGTTACGTCAGGGGGAGCTCTGGGGCCAACGTCCTGACTTTC	CASSYVRGSSGANVLTF
.	14	.	TRBV9	TRBJ2-3	TGTGCCAGCAGCGTAGCTCATAGCACAGATACGCAGTATTTT	CASSVAHSTDTQYF
TRBD1	15	.	TRBV6-5	TRBJ1-6	TGTGCCAGCAGCGATCGACAGGGCGGGAATTCACCCCTCCACTTT	CASSDRQGGNSPLHF
.	15	few	TRBV5-1	TRBJ1-1	TGCGCCAGCAGCTTTGGGCCCGTGGGGGGGCCTGAAGCTTTCTTT	CASSFGPVGGPEAFF
.	14	.	TRBV6-5	TRBJ2-7	TGTGCCAGCAGTTACTCGTTGGCCCTTGACGAGCAGTACTTC	CASSYSLALDEQYF
TRBD1	15	.	TRBV29-1	TRBJ2-3	TGCAGCGTTGAAGGGACAGGGGCTAGCACAGATACGCAGTATTTT	CSVEGTGASTDTQYF
.	14	.	TRBV5-6	TRBJ2-5	TGTGCCAGCAACTTTCCCATATCTCCGGAGACCCAGTACTTC	CASNFPISPETQYF
.	14	.	TRBV29-1	TRBJ2-7	TGCAGCGTTGAATCGGACCTCTCGTCCTACGAGCAGTACTTC	CSVESDLSSYEQYF
.	15	.	TRBV27	TRBJ2-7	TGTGCCAGCAGTTTATCCGGGGGAGGCTCCTACGAGCAGTACTTC	CASSLSGGGSYEQYF
.	15	.	TRBV28	TRBJ1-2	TGTGCCATCCGAACACCCTTTTGGACACAGTCGGGCTACACCTTC	CAIRTPFWTQSGYTF
.	12	once	TRBV28	TRBJ1-1	TGTGCCAGCAGTTTACTCGGGACTGAAGCTTTCTTT	CASSLLGTEAFF
.	15	.	TRBV27	TRBJ2-2	TGTGCCAGCAGTTCCCTTGGCATGGACACCGGGGAGCTGTTTTTT	CASSSLGMDTGELFF
TRBD1	15	.	TRBV28	TRBJ1-5	TGTGCCAGCAGTTTTCCCCGACAGGGTACGGGGCCCCAGCATTTT	CASSFPRQGTGPQHF
.	12	.	TRBV2	TRBJ2-6	TGTGCCAGCAAGTCCGGGGCCAACGTCCTGACTTTC	CASKSGANVLTF
.	12	.	TRBV29-1	TRBJ2-3	TGCAGCGTTGATTCCCTCGCAGATACGCAGTATTTT	CSVDSLADTQYF
.	15	.	TRBV14	TRBJ2-7	TGTGCCAGCAGCCCAGTATGGGGGTTCCACTACGAGCAGTACTTC	CASSPVWGFHYEQYF
.	13	.	TRBV5-6	TRBJ1-1	TGTGCCAGCAGCTTCGACTCGTACGCTGAAGCTTTCTTT	CASSFDSYAEAFF
.	16	.	TRBV5-1	TRBJ2-3	TGCGCCAGCAGCCCCTACCCACAGGGGAGGACAGATACGCAGTATTTT	CASSPYPQGRTDTQYF
.	14	.	TRBV11-2	TRBJ1-4	TGTGCCAGCGCCTTAGAGAGGGTGAGCGAAAAACTGTTTTTT	CASALERVSEKLFF
.	12	.	TRBV1	TRBJ1-1	TGCACCAGCAGCCAAATCTCGACTGAAGCTTTCTTT	CTSSQISTEAFF
.	15	once	TRBV19	TRBJ1-1	TGTGCCAGTGCCTCACCCCCAGGGGTAAGGACTGAAGCTTTCTTT	CASASPPGVRTEAFF
TRBD1	15	.	TRBV5-1	TRBJ1-4	TGCGCCAGCAGGACGACAGGGACGGGTAATGAAAAACTGTTTTTT	CASRTTGTGNEKLFF
.	11	.	TRBV6-5	TRBJ2-7	TGTGCCAGCAGTTACGGTAGGGAGCAGTACTTC	CASSYGREQYF
TRBD1	14	few	TRBV19	TRBJ1-3	TGTGCCAGTAGTTACAGGGGGCCTGGAAACACCATATATTTT	CASSYRGPGNTIYF
.	13	once	TRBV28	TRBJ1-4	TGTGCCATACAGGGAACCCTGGGTGAAAAACTGTTTTTT	CAIQGTLGEKLFF
TRBD1	17	.	TRBV7-9	TRBJ1-4	TGTGCCAGCAGCTCTTCAGGGGGCGCGGATGCTAATGAAAAACTGTTTTTT	CASSSSGGADANEKLFF
TRBD1	19	.	TRBV4-1	TRBJ2-7	TGCGCCAGCAGCCAACTTCCGGGACAGGGGACTACGGCCCCCTACGAGCAGTACTTC	CASSQLPGQGTTAPYEQYF
TRBD1	16	.	TRBV4-1	TRBJ2-3	TGCGCCAGCAGACGAGCCGGGACAGGGGGGGCAGATACGCAGTATTTT	CASRRAGTGGADTQYF
TRBD2	15	.	TRBV27	TRBJ2-7	TGTGCCAGCAGAATCAGGGTGGGGGGGTCTTACGAGCAGTACTTC	CASRIRVGGSYEQYF
.	15	.	TRBV7-3	TRBJ2-1	TGTGCCAGCAGCTTAAGGGGGAGCTCCTACAATGAGCAGTTCTTC	CASSLRGSSYNEQFF
TRBD1	15	.	TRBV11-2	TRBJ1-5	TGTGCCAGCAGCTTAGACTCCAGGGGGCAGCAGCCCCAGCATTTT	CASSLDSRGQQPQHF
.	15	.	TRBV25-1	TRBJ2-2	TGTGCCAGCAGTGAATACGAGGGGCGGGGCGGGGAGCTGTTTTTT	CASSEYEGRGGELFF
.	15	.	TRBV11-3	TRBJ2-7	TGTGCCAGCAGCTTAGGTACAGGGTACGAGGACGAGCAGTACTTC	CASSLGTGYEDEQYF
.	12	.	TRBV2	TRBJ1-4	TGTGCCAGCAGTTCGGGCCCGGAAAAACTGTTTTTT	CASSSGPEKLFF
TRBD2	14	.	TRBV6-5	TRBJ2-5	TGTGCCAGCAGTTACTACGGGGGGGCCGGGACCCAGTACTTC	CASSYYGGAGTQYF
.	13	.	TRBV5-1	TRBJ1-5	TGCGCCAGCAGCTTGTGGGGAGATCAGCCCCAGCATTTT	CASSLWGDQPQHF
TRBD1	10	.	TRBV5-8	TRBJ1-1	TGTGCCAGCAGCTTGGTAGGGACAGCCTTT	CASSLVGTAF
.	13	.	TRBV5-4	TRBJ2-7	TGTGCCAGCAGCACCGGGACCCCCTACGAGCAGTACTTC	CASSTGTPYEQYF
.	13	.	TRBV6-5	TRBJ1-2	TGTGCCAGCACGATAGCCGTAAACTATGGCTACACCTTC	CASTIAVNYGYTF
TRBD1	14	.	TRBV27	TRBJ2-5	TGTGCCAGCAGTCCCTCCGACAGGGGGGAGACCCAGTACTTC	CASSPSDRGETQYF
.	12	.	TRBV28	TRBJ1-3	TGTGCCAGCAGTTTGTTACAAAACACCATATATTTT	CASSLLQNTIYF
.	14	once	TRBV19	TRBJ1-1	TGTGCCAGTACAGGCGGGTTGGGTCACACTGAAGCTTTCTTT	CASTGGLGHTEAFF
.	13	.	TRBV14	TRBJ1-6	TGTGCCAGCAGTCCCGGTCCGTACTCACCCCTCCACTTT	CASSPGPYSPLHF
.	12	.	TRBV4-3	TRBJ2-5	TGCGCCAGCAGCCAACCACCGGGGGCCCAGTACTTC	CASSQPPGAQYF
.	13	few	TRBV4-1	TRBJ1-1	TGCGCCAGCAGCCAAGATTACAACCTTGAAGCTTTCTTT	CASSQDYNLEAFF
.	13	.	TRBV5-1	TRBJ1-2	TGCGCCAGCAGCTTGGCGGCAGGGGATGGCTACACCTTC	CASSLAAGDGYTF
TRBD2	16	.	TRBV4-3	TRBJ2-1	TGCGCCAGCAGCCAAGAATGGCGGGGGGCGCTTAATGAGCAGTTCTTC	CASSQEWRGALNEQFF
TRBD2	17	.	TRBV5-1	TRBJ2-7	TGCGCCAGCAGCTCGGGACTAGCGGGGGGCCCCTCCTACGAGCAGTACTTC	CASSSGLAGGPSYEQYF
.	12	.	TRBV7-6	TRBJ2-3	TGTGCCAGCCGGGGAAGCACAGATACGCAGTATTTT	CASRGSTDTQYF
.	16	.	TRBV5-4	TRBJ2-7	TGTGCCAGCAGCGATGGACTCGGGGGGCCTTACTACGAGCAGTACTTC	CASSDGLGGPYYEQYF
TRBD1	14	.	TRBV27	TRBJ1-2	TGTGCCAGCAGTATGGGACAGGGAAACTATGGCTACACCTTC	CASSMGQGNYGYTF
TRBD1	15	.	TRBV2	TRBJ1-5	TGTGCCAGCACCACGACAGGGGGTGGCAATCAGCCCCAGCATTTT	CASTTTGGGNQPQHF
.	12	.	TRBV6-1	TRBJ1-1	TGTGCCAGCAGAAAAGACCGCGGTGGGGCTTTCTTT	CASRKDRGGAFF
.	15	.	TRBV30	TRBJ2-7	TGTGCCTGGAGTGTACCGGGGGACAGACCGTACGAGCAGTACTTC	CAWSVPGDRPYEQYF
TRBD1	14	.	TRBV5-1	TRBJ1-1	TGCGCCAGCAGCTTGAGGGGACAGGGGTCCGAAGCTTTCTTT	CASSLRGQGSEAFF
TRBD1	15	.	TRBV27	TRBJ1-1	TGTGCCAGCAGTTTATCCGGGACAGGGGTTACTGAAGCTTTCTTT	CASSLSGTGVTEAFF
.	13	.	TRBV10-1	TRBJ1-5	TGCGCCAAAGTGGGGGCCGGCGATCAGCCCCAGCATTTT	CAKVGAGDQPQHF
.	14	.	TRBV5-1	TRBJ1-4	TGCGCCAGCAGCTTGGCCGGCCTGGATGAAAAACTGTTTTTT	CASSLAGLDEKLFF
.	15	.	TRBV7-3	TRBJ1-2	TGTGCCAGCAGCCTGGGGTGGGGGCCGGCCTATGGCTACACCTTC	CASSLGWGPAYGYTF
.	13	.	TRBV2	TRBJ1-2	TGTGCCAGCACCGTCACTGGCTCCTATGGCTACACCTTC	CASTVTGSYGYTF